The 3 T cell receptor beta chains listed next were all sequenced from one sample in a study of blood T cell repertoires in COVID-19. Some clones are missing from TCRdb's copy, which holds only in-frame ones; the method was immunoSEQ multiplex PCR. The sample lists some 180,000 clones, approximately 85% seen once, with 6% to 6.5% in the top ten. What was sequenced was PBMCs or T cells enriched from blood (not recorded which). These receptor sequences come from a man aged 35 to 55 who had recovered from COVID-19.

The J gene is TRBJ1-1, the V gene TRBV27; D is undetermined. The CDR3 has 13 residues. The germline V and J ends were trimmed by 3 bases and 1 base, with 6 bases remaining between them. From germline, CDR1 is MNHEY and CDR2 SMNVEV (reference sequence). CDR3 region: CASSFSGNTEAFF. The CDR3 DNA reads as TGTGCCAGCAGTTTTAGTGGGAACACTGAAGCTTTCTTT.

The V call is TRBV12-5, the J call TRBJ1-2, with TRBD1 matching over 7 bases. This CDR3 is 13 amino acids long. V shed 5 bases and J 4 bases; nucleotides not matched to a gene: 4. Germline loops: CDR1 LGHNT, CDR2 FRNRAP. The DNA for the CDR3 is TGTGCTAGTGGTCTTGGACAGGTCTATGGCTACACCTTC. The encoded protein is CASGLGQVYGYTF.

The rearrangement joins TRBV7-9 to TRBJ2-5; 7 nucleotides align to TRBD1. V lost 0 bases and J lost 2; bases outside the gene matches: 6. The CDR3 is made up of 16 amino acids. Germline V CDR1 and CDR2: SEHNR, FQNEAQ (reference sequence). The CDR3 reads CASSLAGGKPQETQYF. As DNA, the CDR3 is TGTGCCAGCAGCTTAGCAGGGGGCAAACCTCAAGAGACCCAGTACTTC.